This TCR beta chain came from a study of blood T cells in healthy people across ages. General study findings and limits: Across the age range, TCR beta diversity per million T cells fell in a roughly linear way.

Combining a sample-barcoded 5' primer with a J-beta primer mix, a second PCR ran for about 6 to 12 cycles. Carrying 12 random nucleotides, a template-switch adaptor labeled each individual cDNA molecule. TCRdb reanalysed the 5' RACE reads using MiXCR and keeps one entry per CDR3 protein. The sample has some 1.5 million distinct CDR3 sequences; 40% to 45% are singletons. Note on this clonotype: Its antigen is not identified.

The clonotype was recovered from a woman aged 18-35 years in good health. Source material: blood.

CDR3: CSAGTNSYNEQFF. The CDR3 coding sequence is TGCAGTGCGGGGACCAACTCCTACAATGAGCAGTTCTTC. This sequence joins TRBV20-1 and TRBJ2-1; D possibly uses TRBD1 or TRBD2 (5 bases each). The germline V gene has CDR1 DFQATT and CDR2 SNEGSKA (reference sequence). There are 13 residues in the CDR3. Trimming removed 6 bases from V and 0 bases from J, with 9 bases in between.